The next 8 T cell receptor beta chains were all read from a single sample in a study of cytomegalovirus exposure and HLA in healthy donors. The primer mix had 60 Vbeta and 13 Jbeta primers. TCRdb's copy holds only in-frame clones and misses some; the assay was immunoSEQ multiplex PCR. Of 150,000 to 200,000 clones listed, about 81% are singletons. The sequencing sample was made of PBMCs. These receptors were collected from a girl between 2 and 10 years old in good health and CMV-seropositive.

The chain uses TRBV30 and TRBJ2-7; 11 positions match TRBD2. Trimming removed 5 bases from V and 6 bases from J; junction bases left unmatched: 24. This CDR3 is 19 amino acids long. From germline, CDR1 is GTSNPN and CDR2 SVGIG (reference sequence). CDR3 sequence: CAWDRLSGRAIQGVGEQYF. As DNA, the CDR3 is TGTGCCTGGGACAGACTTAGCGGGAGGGCCATCCAGGGGGTGGGCGAGCAGTACTTC.

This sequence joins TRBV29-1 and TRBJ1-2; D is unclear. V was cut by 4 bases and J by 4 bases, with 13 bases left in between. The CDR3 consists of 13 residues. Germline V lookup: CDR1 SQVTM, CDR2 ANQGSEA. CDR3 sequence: CSVAWEGGYGYTF. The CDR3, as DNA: TGCAGCGTTGCGTGGGAGGGTGGCTATGGCTACACCTTC.

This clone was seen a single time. CDR3 bases: TGTGCCTGCCAGGGGATAGACGAAAAACTGTTTTTT. Amino acids: CACQGIDEKLFF. The rearrangement uses TRBV30 and TRBJ1-4; D possibly corresponds to TRBD1 (6 bases). Trimming took off 6 bases at V and 8 bases at J, with 13 bases between the two ends. Germline CDR1 reads GTSNPN; CDR2 reads SVGIG (reference sequence). The CDR3 consists of 12 residues. Complete variable domain (other parts from reference TRBV30 and TRBJ1-4): SQTIHQWPATLVQPVGSPLSLECTVEGTSNPNLYWYRQAAGRGLQLLFYSVGIGQISSEVPQNLSASRPQDRQFILSSKKLLLSDSGFYLCACQGIDEKLFFGSGTQLSVL.

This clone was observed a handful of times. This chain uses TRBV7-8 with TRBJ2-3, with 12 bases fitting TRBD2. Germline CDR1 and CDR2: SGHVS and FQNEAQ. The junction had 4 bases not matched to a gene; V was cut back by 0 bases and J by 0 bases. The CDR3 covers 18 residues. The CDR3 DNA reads TGTGCCAGCAGCTTAGCACTAGCGGGAGGCCTGAGCACAGATACGCAGTATTTT. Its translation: CASSLALAGGLSTDTQYF.

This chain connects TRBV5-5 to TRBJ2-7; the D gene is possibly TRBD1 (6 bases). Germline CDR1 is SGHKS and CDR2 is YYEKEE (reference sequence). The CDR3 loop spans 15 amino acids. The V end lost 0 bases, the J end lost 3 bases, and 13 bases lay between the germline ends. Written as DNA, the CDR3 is TGTGCCAGCAGCTTGGAGGCAGGGGCGGGCTACGAGCAGTACTTC. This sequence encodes CASSLEAGAGYEQYF. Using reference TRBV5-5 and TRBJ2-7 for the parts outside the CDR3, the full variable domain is DAGVTQSPTHLIKTRGQQVTLRCSPISGHKSVSWYQQVLGQGPQFIFQYYEKEERGRGNFPDRFSARQFPNYSSELNVNALLLGDSALYLCASSLEAGAGYEQYFGPGTRLTVT.

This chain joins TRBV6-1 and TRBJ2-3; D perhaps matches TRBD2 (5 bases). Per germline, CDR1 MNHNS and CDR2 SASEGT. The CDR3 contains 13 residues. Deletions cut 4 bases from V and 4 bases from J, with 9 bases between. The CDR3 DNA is TGTGCCAGCAGTGCGGGGAAGGCAGATACGCAGTATTTT. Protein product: CASSAGKADTQYF.

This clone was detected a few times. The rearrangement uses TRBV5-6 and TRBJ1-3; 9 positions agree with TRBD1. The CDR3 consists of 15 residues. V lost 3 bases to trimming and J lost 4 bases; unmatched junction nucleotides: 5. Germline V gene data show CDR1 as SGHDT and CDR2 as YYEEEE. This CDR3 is CASSYLTGGGNTIYF. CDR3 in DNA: TGTGCCAGCAGCTACTTAACAGGGGGCGGAAACACCATATATTTT.

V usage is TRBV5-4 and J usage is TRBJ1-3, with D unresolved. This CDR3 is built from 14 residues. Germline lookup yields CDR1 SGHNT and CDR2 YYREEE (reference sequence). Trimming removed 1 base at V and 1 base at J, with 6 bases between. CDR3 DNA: TGTGCCAGCAGCTTGTACGGGTCTGGAAACACCATATATTTT. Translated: CASSLYGSGNTIYF.